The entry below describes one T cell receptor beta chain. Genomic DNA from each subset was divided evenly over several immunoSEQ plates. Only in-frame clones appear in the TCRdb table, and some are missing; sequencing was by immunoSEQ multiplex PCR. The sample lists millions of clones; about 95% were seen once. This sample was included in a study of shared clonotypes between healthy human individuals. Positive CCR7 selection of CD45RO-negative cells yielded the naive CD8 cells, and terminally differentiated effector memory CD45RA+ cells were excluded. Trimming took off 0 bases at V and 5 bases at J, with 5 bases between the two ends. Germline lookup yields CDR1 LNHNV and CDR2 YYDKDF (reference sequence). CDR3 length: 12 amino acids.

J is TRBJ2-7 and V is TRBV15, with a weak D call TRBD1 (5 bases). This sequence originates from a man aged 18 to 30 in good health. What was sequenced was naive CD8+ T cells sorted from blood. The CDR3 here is CATSRDRDEQYF. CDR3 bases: TGTGCCACCAGCAGAGACAGGGACGAGCAGTACTTC.